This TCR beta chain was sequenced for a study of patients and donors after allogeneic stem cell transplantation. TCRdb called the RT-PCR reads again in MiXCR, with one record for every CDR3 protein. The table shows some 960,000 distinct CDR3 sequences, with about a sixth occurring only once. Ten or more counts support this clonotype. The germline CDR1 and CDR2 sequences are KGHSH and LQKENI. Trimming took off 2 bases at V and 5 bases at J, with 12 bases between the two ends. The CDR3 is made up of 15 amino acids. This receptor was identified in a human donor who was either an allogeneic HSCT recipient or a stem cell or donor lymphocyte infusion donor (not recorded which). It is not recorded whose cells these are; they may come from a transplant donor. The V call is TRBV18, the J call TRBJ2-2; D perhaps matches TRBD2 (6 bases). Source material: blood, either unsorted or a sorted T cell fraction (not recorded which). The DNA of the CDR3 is TGTGCCAGCTCACCATTCGACGGAGGGACCGGGGAGCTGTTTTTT. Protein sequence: CASSPFDGGTGELFF.